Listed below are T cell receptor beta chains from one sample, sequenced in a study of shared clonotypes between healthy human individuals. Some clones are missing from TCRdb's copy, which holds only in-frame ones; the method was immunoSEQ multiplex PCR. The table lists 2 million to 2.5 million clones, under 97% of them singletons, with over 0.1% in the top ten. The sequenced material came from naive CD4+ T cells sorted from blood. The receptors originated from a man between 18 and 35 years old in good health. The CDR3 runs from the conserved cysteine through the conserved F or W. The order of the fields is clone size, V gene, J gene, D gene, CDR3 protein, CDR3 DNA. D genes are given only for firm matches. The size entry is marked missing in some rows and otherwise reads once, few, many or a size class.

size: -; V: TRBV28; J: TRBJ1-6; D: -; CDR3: CASSLDGGPLHF; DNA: TGTGCCAGCAGTTTAGACGGTGGACCCCTCCACTTT
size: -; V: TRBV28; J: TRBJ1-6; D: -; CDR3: CASSFFNSPLHF; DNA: TGTGCCAGCAGTTTCTTCAATTCACCCCTCCACTTT
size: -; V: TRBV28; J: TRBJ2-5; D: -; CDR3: CASSLIGNQETQYF; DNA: TGTGCCAGCAGTTTAATCGGAAACCAAGAGACCCAGTACTTC
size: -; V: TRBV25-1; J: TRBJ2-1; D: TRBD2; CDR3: CASSLSGSQNEQFF; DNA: TGTGCCAGCAGCCTTAGCGGGAGTCAAAATGAGCAGTTCTTC
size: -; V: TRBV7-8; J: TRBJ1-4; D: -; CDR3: CASRPRRDPNEKLFF; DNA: TGTGCCAGCAGACCTAGACGGGACCCAAATGAAAAACTGTTTTTT
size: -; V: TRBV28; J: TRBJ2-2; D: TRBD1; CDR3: CASKTGGLNTGELFF; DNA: TGTGCCAGCAAAACAGGGGGCCTGAACACCGGGGAGCTGTTTTTT
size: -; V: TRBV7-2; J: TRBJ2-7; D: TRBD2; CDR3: CASSSGTSATYEQYF; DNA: TGTGCCAGCAGCTCCGGGACTAGCGCTACCTACGAGCAGTACTTC
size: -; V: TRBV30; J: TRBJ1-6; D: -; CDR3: CAWSGNSGAKGSPLHF; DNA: TGTGCCTGGAGTGGAAATTCGGGGGCTAAAGGATCACCCCTCCACTTT
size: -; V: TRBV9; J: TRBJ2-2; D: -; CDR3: CASSVAATRGTGELFF; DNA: TGTGCCAGCAGCGTAGCTGCCACCCGCGGCACCGGGGAGCTGTTTTTT
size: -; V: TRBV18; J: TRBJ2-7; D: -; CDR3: CASSPSVGSEQYF; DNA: TGTGCCAGCTCACCCTCCGTTGGGAGCGAGCAGTACTTC
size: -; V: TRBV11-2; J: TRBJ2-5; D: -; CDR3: CASSLERRETQYF; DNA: TGTGCCAGCAGCTTAGAACGGAGAGAGACCCAGTACTTC
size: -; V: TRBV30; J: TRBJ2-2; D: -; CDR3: CAWSWEFGTGELFF; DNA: TGTGCCTGGAGTTGGGAGTTCGGGACCGGGGAGCTGTTTTTT
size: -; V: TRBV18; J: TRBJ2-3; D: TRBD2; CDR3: CASSPLGLAEGDTQYF; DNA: TGTGCCAGCTCACCATTGGGACTAGCGGAGGGAGATACGCAGTATTTT
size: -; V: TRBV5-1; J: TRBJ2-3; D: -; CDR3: CASRGGRSTDTQYF; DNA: TGCGCCAGCAGAGGGGGGCGTAGCACAGATACGCAGTATTTT
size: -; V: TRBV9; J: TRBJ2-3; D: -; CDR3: CASSVGDFLGTDTQYF; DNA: TGTGCCAGCAGCGTAGGGGATTTTCTGGGCACAGATACGCAGTATTTT
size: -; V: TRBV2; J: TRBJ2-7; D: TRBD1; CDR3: CASRNSGQTYEQYF; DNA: TGTGCCAGCAGGAATTCGGGACAGACCTACGAGCAGTACTTC
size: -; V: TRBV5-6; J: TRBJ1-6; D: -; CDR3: CASSLDRGKNSPLHF; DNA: TGTGCCAGCAGCTTGGACCGGGGGAAAAATTCACCCCTCCACTTT
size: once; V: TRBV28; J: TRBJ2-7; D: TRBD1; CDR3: CASSRAGQGAYEQYF; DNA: TGTGCCAGCAGCCGGGCGGGCCAGGGGGCCTACGAGCAGTACTTC
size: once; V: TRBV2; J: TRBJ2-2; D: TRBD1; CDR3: CASRTGTDTGELFF; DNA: TGTGCCAGCAGGACCGGGACAGATACCGGGGAGCTGTTTTTT